The 21 T cell receptor beta chains below all came from one sample that was sequenced in a study of blood T cell repertoires in COVID-19. The protocol was immunoSEQ multiplex PCR, while the TCRdb copy is restricted to in-frame clones and leaves out a portion. The repertoire holds tens of thousands of clones, with approximately 84% as singletons. Material for sequencing was peripheral blood. These receptor sequences come from a human donor in a cohort sampled during active COVID-19.

CDR3 nucleotides: TGCGCCAGCAGCGCGTCCGGAGGAGGACGGGGGGGTCACAATGAGCAGTTCTTC. Its translation: CASSASGGGRGGHNEQFF. The V gene is TRBV5-1, the J gene TRBJ2-1, with TRBD2 matching 8 bases. Looked up from germline, CDR1 is SGHRS and CDR2 is YFSETQ. The J segment lost 5 bases and the V segment lost 4 bases, leaving 17 bases of the junction unmatched. The CDR3 runs 18 residues.

The V call is TRBV6-4, the J call TRBJ2-3, with TRBD2 matching over 8 bases. The V gene end was trimmed by 0 bases and the J gene end by 4 bases; junction bases not matched to a gene: 6. The CDR3 is 16 residues long. CDR1 is MRHNA and CDR2 is SNTAGT in the germline V gene. The CDR3 coding sequence is TGTGCCAGCAGTGACTCGACGGGGGGGGAGGCAGATACGCAGTATTTT. Translated: CASSDSTGGEADTQYF.

The chain couples TRBV5-1 to TRBJ1-2, with TRBD1 identical over 7 bases. With V trimmed by 3 bases and J by 10 bases, 9 bases remained unmatched. CDR3 length equals 13 residues. Per the germline V gene, CDR1 is SGHRS and CDR2 is YFSETQ. CDR3 nucleotides: TGCGCCAGCAGCTCCGGGGACAGAATTGACTACACCTTC. Its translation is CASSSGDRIDYTF.

The chain employs TRBV2 and TRBJ2-5, with 8 bases identical to TRBD1. The CDR3 sequence is 14 residues long. Trimming removed 3 bases from V and 2 bases from J; junction bases left unmatched: 2. Germline V gene sequence: CDR1 SNHLY, CDR2 FYNNEI. DNA of the CDR3: TGTGCCAGCAGTGAGCGGACAGGGCAAGAGACCCAGTACTTC. This translates into CASSERTGQETQYF. The full variable domain, rest sourced from reference TRBV2 and TRBJ2-5, is EPEVTQTPSHQVTQMGQEVILRCVPISNHLYFYWYRQILGQKVEFLVSFYNNEISEKSEIFDDQFSVERPDGSNFTLKIRSTKLEDSAMYFCASSERTGQETQYFGPGTRLLVL.

This chain connects TRBV27 to TRBJ2-7, with a possible D match to TRBD1 (5 bases). There are 16 residues in the CDR3. Trimming cost V 2 bases and J 0 bases, with 14 bases left between them. Germline CDR1 reads MNHEY; CDR2 reads SMNVEV (reference sequence). Here the CDR3 reads CASSLRGRQSSYEQYF. For the CDR3, the DNA is TGTGCCAGCAGTTTAAGGGGCAGGCAGAGCTCCTACGAGCAGTACTTC.

CDR3 residues: CASSPRDGGERIPADYTF. The CDR3 DNA follows: TGTGCCAGCTCACCACGTGACGGGGGGGAAAGGATCCCGGCAGACTACACCTTC. The V gene is TRBV18, the J gene TRBJ1-2, with a possible D match to TRBD1 (5 bases). V lost 1 base to trimming and J lost 10 bases, with 28 bases between them. This CDR3 contains 18 residues. Germline CDR1 reads KGHSH; CDR2 reads LQKENI.

This sequence joins TRBV12-3 or TRBV12-4 and TRBJ2-7; TRBD1 aligns across 8 bases. Trimming took 8 bases from V and 10 from J; bases not matched to a gene: 10. The length of the CDR3 is 12 residues. This chain's CDR3 is CASRRTGRTQYF. CDR3 DNA sequence: TGTGCCAGCCGCCGGACAGGGCGAACACAGTACTTC.

A single count supports this clone. This chain links TRBV24-1 with TRBJ1-4; 9 bases are shared with TRBD1. V gave up 6 bases and J gave up 4 bases; unmatched junction bases: 11. From germline, CDR1 is KGHDR and CDR2 SFDVKD. This CDR3 has 17 residues. CDR3 sequence (DNA): TGTGCCACCAGTCTTGGGGGACAGGGCATCGGTAATGAAAAACTGTTTTTT. Its protein is CATSLGGQGIGNEKLFF.

The chain is built from TRBV7-2 and TRBJ1-2; TRBD1 matches 8 bases. This CDR3 region has 13 residues. J gave up 8 bases and V 5 bases, and 7 bases lay outside the gene matches. The germline V gene has CDR1 SGHTA and CDR2 FQGNSA. CDR3 residues: CASSADRAGGYTF. The CDR3 nucleotides read TGTGCCAGCAGCGCGGACAGGGCGGGCGGCTACACCTTC.

The rearrangement joins TRBV6-5 to TRBJ1-2, with a tentative D call TRBD1 (6 bases). Germline V CDR1 and CDR2: MNHEY, SVGAGI. Trimming pared 7 bases from V and 4 bases from J, leaving 13 bases between. The CDR3 sequence is 13 residues long. Written as DNA, the CDR3 is TGTGCCAGCACTTATGGACAGAGCTATGGCTACACCTTC. This gives the protein CASTYGQSYGYTF.

This chain uses TRBV6-5 with TRBJ2-7, with D tentatively TRBD2 (6 bases). Deletions cut 7 bases from V and 4 bases from J, with 14 bases between. CDR3 length: 13 amino acids. CDR1 and CDR2 (germline): MNHEY, SVGAGI. CDR3 protein: CASTPMGGYEQYF. The CDR3 DNA is TGTGCCAGCACCCCAATGGGAGGATACGAGCAGTACTTC.

This clone was recorded once. The J gene is TRBJ2-5, the V gene TRBV7-2, with D maybe TRBD1 (6 bases). V shed 3 bases and J shed 3 bases, with 14 bases lying between them. Germline V gene sequence: CDR1 SGHTA, CDR2 FQGNSA. This CDR3 is built from 15 residues. Here the CDR3 DNA reads TGTGCCAGCAGCTTCACAGGGTTGCTAGAAGAGACCCAGTACTTC. Its translation is CASSFTGLLEETQYF.

The chain recombines TRBV2 with TRBJ2-3, with D unresolved. V lost 2 bases and J lost 8, with 8 bases in between. The CDR3 consists of 12 residues. Germline V gives CDR1 SNHLY, CDR2 FYNNEI. CDR3: CASSESYSTQYF. The DNA for the CDR3 is TGTGCCAGCAGTGAAAGCTACAGTACGCAGTATTTT.

The V and J genes are TRBV5-1 and TRBJ1-1; tentative D call: TRBD1 (5 bases). V was pared by 4 bases and J by 8 bases, with 15 bases between. From germline, CDR1 is SGHRS and CDR2 YFSETQ. This CDR3 comprises 13 residues. This CDR3 is CASSGDSSGEAFF. The CDR3 nucleotides are TGCGCCAGCAGCGGAGACAGCTCCGGGGAAGCTTTCTTT.

The chain joins TRBV7-2 to TRBJ2-2; maybe TRBD2 (5 bases). V lost 4 bases, J lost 3 bases, and 15 bases lay in between. The CDR3 spans 16 residues. In germline, CDR1 is SGHTA, CDR2 FQGNSA. DNA of the CDR3: TGTGCCAGCAGCTACATCACCGGGGTGTACACCGGGGAGCTGTTTTTT. This sequence encodes CASSYITGVYTGELFF. The variable domain in full, with the rest retrieved from reference TRBV7-2 and TRBJ2-2, is GAGVSQSPSNKVTEKGKDVELRCDPISGHTALYWYRQSLGQGLEFLIYFQGNSAPDKSGLPSDRFSAERTGGSVSTLTIQRTQQEDSAVYLCASSYITGVYTGELFFGEGSRLTVL.

This clone occurred a few times. The rearrangement joins TRBV4-1 to TRBJ2-2, with 10 bases aligning to TRBD1. The germline CDR1 and CDR2 sequences are MGHRA and YSYEKL. The trim removed 6 bases at V and 4 bases at J, leaving 8 bases unmatched. CDR3 length: 16 residues. In nucleotides, the CDR3 is TGCGCCAGCAGGGCGTTCGGGACAGGGGTCACCGGGGAGCTGTTTTTT. Its translation: CASRAFGTGVTGELFF.

V and J are TRBV5-6 and TRBJ2-7; TRBD1 aligns across 9 bases. Trimming took 4 bases from V and 7 from J; bases not matched to a gene: 9. There are 14 residues in the CDR3. The germline V gene has CDR1 SGHDT and CDR2 YYEEEE. CDR3 protein: CASSLRDREREQYF. In DNA form, the CDR3 reads TGTGCCAGCAGCCTCCGGGACAGGGAGAGGGAGCAGTACTTC.

The V call is TRBV9, the J call TRBJ2-3, with D unclear. V lost 3 bases and J lost 0, with 8 bases in between. CDR3 length: 14 residues. In germline, CDR1 is SGDLS, CDR2 YYNGEE. The DNA of the CDR3 is TGTGCCAGCAGCGCCGAACATAGCACAGATACGCAGTATTTT. Amino acid sequence: CASSAEHSTDTQYF.

This clone was seen just once. V usage is TRBV30 and J usage is TRBJ1-6, with D possibly TRBD1 on 6 matching bases. The V gene's germline CDR1 is GTSNPN and CDR2 SVGIG (reference sequence). The CDR3 contains 11 residues. V lost 7 bases to trimming and J lost 7 bases, with 8 bases between them. The CDR3 sequence is CASTGNSPLHF. DNA for the CDR3: TGTGCCTCTACAGGGAATTCACCCCTCCACTTT.

The genes are TRBV4-1 and TRBJ1-5; the D is unclear. V dropped 4 bases and J dropped 4 bases, with 14 bases sitting between them. The CDR3 has 15 residues. Germline lookup yields CDR1 MGHRA and CDR2 YSYEKL. The CDR3 is CASSRSTPENQPQHF. DNA of the CDR3: TGCGCCAGCAGCCGAAGTACCCCCGAGAATCAGCCCCAGCATTTT.

The chain carries TRBV18 and TRBJ1-4, with D unresolved. Germline loops: CDR1 KGHSH, CDR2 LQKENI. The ends were cut back, 5 bases at V and 7 bases at J, with 14 bases in the middle. The CDR3 totals 14 residues. The CDR3 DNA reads as TGTGCCAGCTCAGCCCCGGGGTCCCTTGAAAAACTGTTTTTT. It is translated as CASSAPGSLEKLFF.